This paragraph covers one T cell receptor (beta chain) sequence. Its antigen is not identified. While the first cohort had some 700 subjects, the donors belonged to the separate validation cohort of over a hundred subjects. Measured with immunoSEQ multiplex PCR; TCRdb has only the in-frame clones, and not every one. Of more than 85,000 clones listed, about nine tenths are singletons. This sample stems from a study of cytomegalovirus exposure and HLA in healthy donors. At the level of the study: The 110 or so validation repertoires were produced on the same platform as the roughly 700 repertoires of the first cohort. This was reported in a later analysis. Findings and limits, study-wide: The tendency of first-cohort TCR clusters to co-occur in the 120 validation repertoires was the finding of a later analysis. Some TCR beta chains (roughly 160 of them) were listed as cytomegalovirus-associated.

The TCR sequence derives from a woman younger than 35 in good health and CMV-seronegative. Sequenced material: PBMCs.

CDR3: CASSTGTGNEQFF. Here the CDR3 DNA reads TGTGCCAGCAGCACCGGGACAGGGAATGAGCAGTTCTTC. V and J are TRBV5-4 and TRBJ2-1; TRBD1 aligns across 9 bases. The CDR3 is made up of 13 amino acids. Germline V CDR1 and CDR2: SGHNT, YYREEE (reference sequence). Trimming removed 4 bases from V and 7 bases from J; junction bases left unmatched: 3.